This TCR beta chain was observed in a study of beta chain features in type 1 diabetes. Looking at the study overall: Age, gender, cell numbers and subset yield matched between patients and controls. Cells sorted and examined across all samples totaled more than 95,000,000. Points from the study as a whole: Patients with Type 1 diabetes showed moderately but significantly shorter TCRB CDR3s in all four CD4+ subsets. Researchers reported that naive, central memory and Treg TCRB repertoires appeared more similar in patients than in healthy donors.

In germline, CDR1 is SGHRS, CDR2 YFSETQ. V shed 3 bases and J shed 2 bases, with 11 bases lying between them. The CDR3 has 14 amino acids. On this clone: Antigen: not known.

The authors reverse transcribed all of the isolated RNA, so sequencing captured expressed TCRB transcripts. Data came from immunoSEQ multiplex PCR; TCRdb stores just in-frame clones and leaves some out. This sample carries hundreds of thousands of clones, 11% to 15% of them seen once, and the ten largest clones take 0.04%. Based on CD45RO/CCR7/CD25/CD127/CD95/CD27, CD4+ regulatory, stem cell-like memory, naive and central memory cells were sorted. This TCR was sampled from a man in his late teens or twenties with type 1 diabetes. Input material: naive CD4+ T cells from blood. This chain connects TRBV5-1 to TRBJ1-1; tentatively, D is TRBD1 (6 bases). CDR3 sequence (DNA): TGCGCCAGCAGCTATGGACAGATAAACACTGAAGCTTTCTTT. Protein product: CASSYGQINTEAFF.